The text below deals with one T cell receptor (beta chain). The antigen is not known. The TCRbeta library incorporated unique molecular identifiers. TCRdb analysed the PCR reads with MiXCR anew, one entry per CDR3 protein. The table shows fewer than 550,000 distinct CDR3 sequences, with approximately 10% occurring only once. The record originates from a study of T-cell reconstitution after alpha-beta-depleted transplantation in children. Points from the study as a whole: Elevated TCRbeta diversity at day 60 was traced, in some patients, to surviving recipient T cells and thymic progenitors. Diversity and T-cell counts at one year after transplant derived mostly from new T cells.

The CDR3 extends over 17 amino acids. In germline, CDR1 is MNHEY, CDR2 SVGAGI. V shed 0 bases and J shed 10 bases, with 19 bases lying between them. The chain recombines TRBV6-5 with TRBJ1-6; a weak D match, TRBD1 (5 bases). The receptor's source is a female patient between 2 and 15 years old who had a stem cell transplant for aplastic anemia, so the T cells may come from the graft donor. The material was PBMCs, mostly from graft donor cells, obtained 180 days after TCRalphabeta/CD19-depleted stem cell transplant. The CDR3: CASSYSTGTGIGSPLHF. As DNA, the CDR3 is TGTGCCAGCAGTTACTCGACCGGGACTGGGATAGGATCACCCCTCCACTTT.